This entry features one T cell receptor beta chain sequence. V was cut by 4 bases and J by 4 bases, with 11 bases left in between. The CDR3 runs 13 residues. The germline gives CDR1 SGHAT, CDR2 FQNNGV. Some clones are missing from TCRdb's copy, which holds only in-frame ones; the method was immunoSEQ multiplex PCR. The sample shows about 52,000 clones, approximately 95% of them seen only once. The record originates from a study of OX40 agonist ivuxolimab in advanced cancers. V usage is TRBV11-2 and J usage is TRBJ2-7; a weak D match, TRBD1 (6 bases). This sequence originates from an adult with an advanced solid tumor such as melanoma, head and neck, liver or kidney cancer. Sequenced material: CD4+ or CD8+ T cells sorted from blood, taken in a trial of the OX40 agonist ivuxolimab. CDR3 bases: TGTGCCAGCAGCTACGGGACATCTTACGAGCAGTACTTC. Encoded protein: CASSYGTSYEQYF.